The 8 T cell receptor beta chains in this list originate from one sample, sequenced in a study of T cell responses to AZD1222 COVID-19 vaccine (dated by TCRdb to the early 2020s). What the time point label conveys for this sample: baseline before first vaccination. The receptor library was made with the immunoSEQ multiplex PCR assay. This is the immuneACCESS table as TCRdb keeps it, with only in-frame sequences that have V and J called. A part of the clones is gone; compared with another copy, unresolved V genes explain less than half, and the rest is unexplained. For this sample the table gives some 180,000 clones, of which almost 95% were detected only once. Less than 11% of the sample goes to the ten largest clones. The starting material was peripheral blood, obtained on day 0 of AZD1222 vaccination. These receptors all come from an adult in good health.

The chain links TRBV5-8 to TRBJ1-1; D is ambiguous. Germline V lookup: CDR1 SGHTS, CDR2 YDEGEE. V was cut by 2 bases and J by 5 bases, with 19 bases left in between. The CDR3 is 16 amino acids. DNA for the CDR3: TGTGCCAGCAGCTTCCCCAGGCGCACAGCCTTTACTGAAGCTTTCTTT. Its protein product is CASSFPRRTAFTEAFF.

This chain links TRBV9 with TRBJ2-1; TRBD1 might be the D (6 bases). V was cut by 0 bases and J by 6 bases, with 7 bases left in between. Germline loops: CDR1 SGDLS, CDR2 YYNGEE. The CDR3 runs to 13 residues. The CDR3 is CASSVADSNEQFF. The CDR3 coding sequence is TGTGCCAGCAGCGTAGCGGACAGCAATGAGCAGTTCTTC.

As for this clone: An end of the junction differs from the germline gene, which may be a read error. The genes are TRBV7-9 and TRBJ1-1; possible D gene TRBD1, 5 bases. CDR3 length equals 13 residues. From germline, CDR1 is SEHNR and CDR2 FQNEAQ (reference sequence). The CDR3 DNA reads TGTGCCAGCAGCTTTACTTCGGGACCTGAGGCTTTCTTT. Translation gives CASSFTSGPEAFF.

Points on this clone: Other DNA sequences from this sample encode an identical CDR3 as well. In DNA form, the CDR3 reads TGTGCCAGCAGCGTAGGAGACTCTGGAAACACCATATATTTT. It codes for CASSVGDSGNTIYF. The chain uses TRBV9 and TRBJ1-3; D is uncertain. From germline, CDR1 is SGDLS and CDR2 YYNGEE. Trimming cost V 0 bases and J 0 bases, with 4 bases left between them. CDR3 length: 14 amino acids.

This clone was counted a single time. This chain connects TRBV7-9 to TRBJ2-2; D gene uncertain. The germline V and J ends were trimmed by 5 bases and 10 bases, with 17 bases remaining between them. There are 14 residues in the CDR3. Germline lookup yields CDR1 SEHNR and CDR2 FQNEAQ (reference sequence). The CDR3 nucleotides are TGTGCCAGCAGCCACCCCTTAGTGGCAGAGGAGCTGTTTTTT. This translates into CASSHPLVAEELFF.

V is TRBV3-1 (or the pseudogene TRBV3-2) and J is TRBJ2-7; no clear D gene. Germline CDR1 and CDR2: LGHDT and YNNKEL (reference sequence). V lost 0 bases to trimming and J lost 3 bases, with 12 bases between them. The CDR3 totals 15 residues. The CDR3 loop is CASSQDGTHDYEQYV. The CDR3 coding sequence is TGTGCCAGCAGCCAAGATGGTACACACGACTACGAGCAGTACGTC.

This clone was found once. This CDR3 is CATSRDDAKFTEKLFF. The DNA for the CDR3 is TGTGCCACCAGCAGAGATGATGCAAAGTTTACTGAAAAACTGTTTTTT. This chain joins TRBV15 and TRBJ1-4; D unclear. In germline, CDR1 is LNHNV, CDR2 YYDKDF (reference sequence). The V and J ends lost 0 bases and 7 bases respectively, with 15 bases between them. This CDR3 is 16 amino acids long.

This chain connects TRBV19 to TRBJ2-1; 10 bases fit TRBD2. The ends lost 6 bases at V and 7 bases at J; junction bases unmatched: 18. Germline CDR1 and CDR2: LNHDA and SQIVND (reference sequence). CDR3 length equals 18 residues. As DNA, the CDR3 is TGTGCCAGTAGCCTTGTACCGGGACTAGCGTCGGGGAGGAATGAGCAGTTCTTC. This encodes CASSLVPGLASGRNEQFF.